This TCR beta chain was obtained from a study of naive and memory T cell subsets. Noted treatment: skin biopsy from PPD injection site in Mantoux-positive individual. A UMI-containing oligonucleotide was joined by 3' ligation to the TCR cDNA template. Tuberculin skin test biopsies were taken where PPD was injected in Mantoux-positive people. Reverse transcription used DNase-treated unsorted total RNA, aiming for roughly 1 to 1000 ng. Notes on the study in general: TCRs were reportedly recovered from both biopsy types, mostly tuberculin test sites.

The CDR3 sequence is 14 residues long. Germline loops: CDR1 SGHTA, CDR2 FQGNSA. Trimming took 8 bases from V and 4 from J; bases not matched to a gene: 8. This clonotype showed up just a few times. Its specificity is not known. Four PCR rounds used nested alpha and beta constant region primers plus the SP2 primer. Reverse transcription of blood and skin TCR RNA was primed at alpha and beta constant regions. Using its own MiXCR run on the UMI-ligation and nested PCR reads, TCRdb lists one record per CDR3 protein. The table records some 30,000 distinct CDR3 sequences, less than 8.5% of them present only once.

V and J are TRBV7-2 and TRBJ1-5, with 7 bases that match TRBD1. The specimen was skin, collected from a tuberculin skin test site. The clonotype comes from an adult in good health. Here the CDR3 reads CASAGQSRNQPQHF. DNA for the CDR3: TGTGCCAGCGCGGGACAGAGCCGAAATCAGCCCCAGCATTTT.